This T cell receptor (beta chain) was found in a study of read filtering for tumor transcriptome and immune sequencing. For the study at large: Transcriptome libraries were built from DNase-treated RNA.

This clonotype was counted a few times. This CDR3 is missing its conserved last phenylalanine or tryptophan, likely due to a read error. There are 13 residues in the CDR3. CDR1 is SGHDN, CDR2 FVKESK, per germline. V lost 1 base to trimming and J lost 5 bases, with 8 bases between them. The library was built from roughly 400 ng RNA with molecular barcoded adaptors for alpha/delta and beta/gamma chains. TCRdb recomputed calls from the reads with MiXCR, one row per CDR3 protein. The sample carries approximately 50,000 distinct CDR3 sequences, approximately 22% recorded once. J is TRBJ1-1 and V is TRBV14; D is ambiguous. This clonotype was sampled from a donor aged 40 or older with multiple myeloma. Sequenced input: a population of CD138-negative cells sorted from bone marrow. CDR3 protein: CASSQGVGTEAFL. CDR3 coding DNA: TGTGCCAGCAGCCAAGGGGTGGGGACTGAAGCTTTCCTT.